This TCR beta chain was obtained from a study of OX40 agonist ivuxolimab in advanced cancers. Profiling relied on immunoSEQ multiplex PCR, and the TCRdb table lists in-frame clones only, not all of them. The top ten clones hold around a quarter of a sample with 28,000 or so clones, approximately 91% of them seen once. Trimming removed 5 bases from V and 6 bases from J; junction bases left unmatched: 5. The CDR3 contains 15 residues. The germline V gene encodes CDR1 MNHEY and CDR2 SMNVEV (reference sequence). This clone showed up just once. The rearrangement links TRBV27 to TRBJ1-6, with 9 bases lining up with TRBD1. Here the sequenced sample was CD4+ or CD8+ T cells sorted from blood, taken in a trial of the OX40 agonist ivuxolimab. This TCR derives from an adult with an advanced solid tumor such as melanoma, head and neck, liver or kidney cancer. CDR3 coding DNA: TGTGCCAGCAGTCCCCGGACAGGGGTTAATTCACCCCTCCACTTT. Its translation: CASSPRTGVNSPLHF.